The 27 T cell receptor beta chains below all came from one sample that was sequenced in a study of blood T cell repertoires in COVID-19 (TCRdb year 2020). Library method: the immunoSEQ multiplex PCR assay. TCRdb carries this immuneACCESS record with in-frame sequences only. Its versions omit some clonotypes, under half of them owing to an unresolved V gene in the studies checked, with the rest unexplained. Across this sample there are 200,000 or so clones, with 86% seen only once. Of the sample, more than 3.5% falls within the top ten clones. The sample comprised PBMCs or T cells enriched from blood (not recorded which). The source is a woman aged 40 to 49 with acute COVID-19.

This chain uses TRBV5-1 with TRBJ2-6, with TRBD1 matching 7 bases. CDR3 length: 16 amino acids. V lost 4 bases to trimming and J lost 2 bases; unmatched junction nucleotides: 6. Per germline, CDR1 SGHRS and CDR2 YFSETQ. The CDR3 loop is CASSTRQGPGANVLTF. CDR3 DNA: TGCGCCAGCAGCACCAGACAGGGCCCTGGGGCCAACGTCCTGACTTTC.

This chain's CDR3 is CASGASTDTQYF. CDR3 in DNA: TGTGCCAGCGGGGCGAGCACAGATACGCAGTATTTT. This chain connects TRBV7-2 to TRBJ2-3, with a weak D call TRBD1 (5 bases). The CDR3 runs 12 residues. Germline CDR1 and CDR2: SGHTA and FQGNSA. V lost 8 bases and J 0 bases, leaving 6 bases between the germline ends.

V is TRBV7-9 and J is TRBJ2-7, with 10 bases that match TRBD2. This CDR3 is 15 amino acids long. The junction had 17 bases not matched to a gene; V was cut back by 8 bases and J by 10 bases. The germline gives CDR1 SEHNR, CDR2 FQNEAQ (reference sequence). The CDR3 here is CASPSGVAGGLEQYV. The DNA for the CDR3 is TGTGCCAGCCCTTCGGGCGTAGCGGGGGGCCTGGAACAGTACGTC.

This clone was detected only a few times. This chain joins TRBV2 and TRBJ1-4, with TRBD1 matching over 9 bases. J gave up 4 bases and V 5 bases, and 5 bases lay outside the gene matches. The CDR3 has 15 amino acids. Germline CDR1 and CDR2: SNHLY and FYNNEI. The CDR3 nucleotides are TGTGCCAGCAGTACACAGGGGGCGGGTAATGAAAAACTGTTTTTT. Protein: CASSTQGAGNEKLFF.

The chain carries TRBV6-6 and TRBJ1-2; 7 bases line up with TRBD1. Germline V CDR1 and CDR2: MNHNY, SVGAGI (reference sequence). V dropped 7 bases and J dropped 4; count of bases not matched to a gene: 15. This CDR3 is 16 amino acids long. CDR3 in DNA: TGTGCCAGCAAAATGGGACAGCACCAATCCCTCTATGGCTACACCTTC. The encoded protein is CASKMGQHQSLYGYTF.

The CDR3 DNA is TGTGCCAGCAGCGTAGACCCTGGCGGCAGGGGGATCAATCAGCCCCAGCATTTT. Protein: CASSVDPGGRGINQPQHF. The chain links TRBV9 to TRBJ1-5, with 7 bases lining up with TRBD1. There are 18 residues in the CDR3. V dropped 0 bases and J dropped 3; count of bases not matched to a gene: 12. CDR1 and CDR2 from the germline V gene are SGDLS and YYNGEE.

The chain uses TRBV6-1 and TRBJ2-2; perhaps TRBD1 as D (5 bases). V was trimmed by 2 bases and J by 2 bases, leaving 9 bases between them. This CDR3 is 15 amino acids long. Germline V gene data show CDR1 as MNHNS and CDR2 as SASEGT. The CDR3 sequence is CASSELDSNTGELFF. For the CDR3, the DNA is TGTGCCAGCAGTGAACTTGACAGTAACACCGGGGAGCTGTTTTTT.

The CDR3 nucleotides read TGTGCCAGCAGCTTAATTGTCAGCACTGAAGCTTTCTTT. Translated: CASSLIVSTEAFF. The chain combines TRBV7-3 with TRBJ1-1; D is unresolved. The CDR3 sequence is 13 residues long. V was clipped by 1 base and J by 4 bases, with 7 bases between them. Germline lookup yields CDR1 SGHTA and CDR2 FQGTGA.

V is TRBV5-4 and J is TRBJ1-3; D is ambiguous. CDR3 length: 17 residues. Trimming stripped 0 bases from V and 0 bases from J, with 13 bases between. Germline CDR1 and CDR2: SGHNT and YYREEE (reference sequence). For the CDR3, the DNA is TGTGCCAGCAGCTTGGGCGGTCGGGGTCCCTCTGGAAACACCATATATTTT. It codes for CASSLGGRGPSGNTIYF. Full variable domain (outside the CDR3, taken from reference TRBV5-4 and TRBJ1-3): ETGVTQSPTHLIKTRGQQVTLRCSSQSGHNTVSWYQQALGQGPQFIFQYYREEENGRGNFPPRFSGLQFPNYSSELNVNALELDDSALYLCASSLGGRGPSGNTIYFGEGSWLTVV.

The CDR3 DNA reads TGTGCCAGCAGCTTAATAGGGGCAGAGACCCAGTACTTC. Encoded protein: CASSLIGAETQYF. This sequence joins TRBV7-2 and TRBJ2-5; a possible D gene is TRBD1 (5 bases). Germline values: CDR1 SGHTA, CDR2 FQGNSA. Trimming took 2 bases from V and 4 from J, leaving 8 bases between them. The length of the CDR3 is 13 residues.

This clone appeared a few times. The chain uses TRBV11-2 and TRBJ2-1, with a weak D call TRBD2 (6 bases). This CDR3 is built from 18 residues. Germline V gene lookup returns CDR1 SGHAT and CDR2 FQNNGV. V lost 5 bases, J lost 1 base, and 21 bases lay in between. The CDR3 loop is CASSLMILRGISYNEQFF. The CDR3 bases are TGTGCCAGCAGCCTCATGATTTTGCGGGGAATATCCTACAATGAGCAGTTCTTC.

This clone showed up just a few times. The CDR3 DNA sequence: TGCGCCAGCAGCGTTATACAGGGGGCGGGAGGCTACACCTTC. Translation gives CASSVIQGAGGYTF. The rearrangement joins TRBV5-1 to TRBJ1-2; TRBD1 matches 9 bases. The CDR3 has 14 amino acids. The germline CDR1 and CDR2 sequences are SGHRS and YFSETQ. The trim removed 4 bases at V and 8 bases at J, leaving 9 bases unmatched.

The rearrangement uses TRBV7-2 and TRBJ1-5; TRBD1 aligns across 7 bases. The CDR3 consists of 16 residues. Trimming at V came to 3 bases and at J to 0 bases, leaving 5 bases not matched to a gene. Germline lookup yields CDR1 SGHTA and CDR2 FQGNSA. This CDR3 is CASSFVGTDSNQPQHF. The CDR3 DNA sequence: TGTGCCAGCAGCTTTGTAGGGACAGATAGCAATCAGCCCCAGCATTTT.

This clone was found once. J is TRBJ2-7 and V is TRBV7-9; possibly TRBD1 for D (6 bases). The CDR3 consists of 13 residues. Germline V gives CDR1 SEHNR, CDR2 FQNEAQ (reference sequence). V lost 5 bases, J lost 1 base, and 9 bases lay in between. CDR3 region: CASSRTASYEQYF. In nucleotides, the CDR3 is TGTGCCAGCAGCCGGACAGCATCCTACGAGCAGTACTTC.

This clone was observed once. The chain uses TRBV6-2 or TRBV6-3 and TRBJ1-6; D uncertain. The germline gives CDR1 MNHEY, CDR2 SVGEGT. V was trimmed by 0 bases and J by 8 bases, leaving 11 bases between them. The CDR3 is 15 amino acids. CDR3 nucleotides: TGTGCCAGCAGTTACTCGAGGCCGCTCGATTCACCCCTCCACTTT. This gives the protein CASSYSRPLDSPLHF.

This chain connects TRBV7-9 to TRBJ1-1; 7 nucleotides align to TRBD1. The CDR3 runs to 15 residues. CDR1 and CDR2 (germline): SEHNR, FQNEAQ (reference sequence). J gave up 3 bases and V 4 bases, and 8 bases lay outside the gene matches. The chain's CDR3 is CASSSDRQWDTEAFF. The CDR3 DNA sequence: TGTGCCAGCAGCTCGGACAGGCAGTGGGACACTGAAGCTTTCTTT.

In its sample, this clone was seen once. The rearrangement links TRBV7-3 to TRBJ1-2, with 8 bases aligning to TRBD1. Germline loops: CDR1 SGHTA, CDR2 FQGTGA. The length of the CDR3 is 14 residues. V gave up 5 bases and J gave up 5 bases; unmatched junction bases: 7. The CDR3 protein is CASSLGQGQYGYTF. The CDR3 coding sequence is TGTGCCAGCAGCCTAGGACAGGGTCAATATGGCTACACCTTC.

This clone was observed a single time. The chain recombines TRBV6-2 or TRBV6-3 with TRBJ1-1; 7 bases agree with TRBD1. V lost 6 bases and J lost 5; bases outside the gene matches: 9. The CDR3 consists of 14 residues. CDR1 MNHEY and CDR2 SVGEGT come from the germline V gene. CDR3: CASSLTGEWTEAFF. The CDR3 bases are TGTGCCAGCAGCCTTACAGGGGAATGGACTGAAGCTTTCTTT.

V usage is TRBV10-3 and J usage is TRBJ2-1; 8 bases line up with TRBD2. This CDR3 comprises 16 residues. Germline trimming cut 3 bases from V and 1 base from J; bases unmatched to any gene: 5. Germline lookup yields CDR1 ENHRY and CDR2 SYGVKD. The CDR3 protein is CAISDLSGGSYNEQFF. CDR3 coding DNA: TGTGCCATCAGTGATTTATCGGGGGGGTCCTACAATGAGCAGTTCTTC.

The rearrangement links TRBV3-1 (or the pseudogene TRBV3-2) to TRBJ2-7; D gene uncertain. Trimming stripped 2 bases from V and 5 bases from J, with 16 bases between. Germline CDR1 and CDR2: LGHDT and YNNKEL (reference sequence). This CDR3 is 15 amino acids long. The CDR3 sequence: CASSQTPTPTNEQYF. The CDR3 region has the DNA TGTGCCAGCAGCCAAACCCCAACACCTACTAACGAGCAGTACTTC.

This chain joins TRBV27 and TRBJ1-1; TRBD1 might be the D (5 bases). Trimming left V 5 bases short and J 2 bases short, with 9 bases between. Germline-derived CDR1 and CDR2 are MNHEY and SMNVEV (reference sequence). The CDR3 is 13 residues long. CDR3 nucleotide sequence: TGTGCCAGCAGTCCAAGGGGTAACACTGAAGCTTTCTTT. This codes for CASSPRGNTEAFF.

This clone turned up a few times. V gene TRBV2 combines with J gene TRBJ1-5, with TRBD1 matching over 7 bases. This CDR3 is built from 17 residues. V lost 6 bases to trimming and J lost 0 bases; unmatched junction nucleotides: 11. Germline loops: CDR1 SNHLY, CDR2 FYNNEI. DNA for the CDR3: TGTGCCAGCAGCCCGCCTCGAGACAGGGATAGCAATCAGCCCCAGCATTTT. It is translated as CASSPPRDRDSNQPQHF.

A remark on this clone: Different DNA sequences within this sample yield the same CDR3. The chain couples TRBV5-1 to TRBJ1-1; no definite D call. V lost 0 bases, J lost 5 bases, and 8 bases lay in between. The CDR3 spans 13 residues. Germline assignment: CDR1 SGHRS and CDR2 YFSETQ. The CDR3 spells CASSLDGGTEAFF. For the CDR3, the DNA is TGCGCCAGCAGCTTGGATGGAGGGACTGAAGCTTTCTTT.

In this sample, this clone turned up a few times. This sequence joins TRBV13 and TRBJ2-5; a weak D match, TRBD2 (6 bases). CDR3 length: 15 residues. Germline V gene sequence: CDR1 PRHDT, CDR2 FYEKMQ (reference sequence). V was shortened by 5 bases and J by 2 bases, with 15 bases between the two germline ends. The CDR3 reads CASSAQTGTQETQYF. The DNA for the CDR3 is TGTGCCAGCAGCGCCCAAACCGGGACTCAAGAGACCCAGTACTTC. Full variable domain (missing parts from reference TRBV13 and TRBJ2-5): AAGVIQSPRHLIKEKRETATLKCYPIPRHDTVYWYQQGPGQDPQFLISFYEKMQSDKGSIPDRFSAQQFSDYHSELNMSSLELGDSALYFCASSAQTGTQETQYFGPGTRLLVL.

The V call is TRBV9, the J call TRBJ1-1; the D gene is possibly TRBD1 (6 bases). The CDR3 sequence is 18 residues long. Per germline, CDR1 SGDLS and CDR2 YYNGEE. The V gene lost 4 bases and the J gene lost 3 bases, with 25 bases spanning the gap. The CDR3 nucleotides are TGTGCCAGCAGCCCAGGGGTGACAGGACGATGGATGGACACTGAAGCTTTCTTT. As protein: CASSPGVTGRWMDTEAFF.

This clone was found a few times. The rearrangement joins TRBV2 to TRBJ1-4, with 8 positions matching TRBD1. Germline CDR1 reads SNHLY; CDR2 reads FYNNEI. This CDR3 is built from 14 residues. The V gene end was trimmed by 5 bases and the J gene end by 8 bases; junction bases not matched to a gene: 7. The CDR3: CASSPTGVGEKLFF. The CDR3 DNA reads TGTGCCAGCAGTCCGACAGGGGTAGGAGAAAAACTGTTTTTT.

The chain recombines TRBV19 with TRBJ1-5; D remains ambiguous. V lost 3 bases and J 3 bases, leaving 15 bases between the germline ends. Germline CDR1 is LNHDA and CDR2 is SQIVND (reference sequence). The CDR3 contains 16 residues. The CDR3 DNA reads as TGTGCCAGTAGTATGAGTGGGCAAGGAAACAATCAGCCCCAGCATTTT. Translating gives CASSMSGQGNNQPQHF.